This T cell receptor beta chain is from a study of blood T cell repertoires in COVID-19. The CDR3 spans 14 residues. Germline V gene sequence: CDR1 SNHLY, CDR2 FYNNEI. The V and J ends lost 0 bases and 1 base respectively, with 4 bases between them. This table comes from immunoSEQ multiplex PCR, and its TCRdb copy is limited to in-frame clones, with some not included. The sample carries hundreds of thousands of clones, roughly 79% recorded once. The V call is TRBV2, the J call TRBJ1-5; D is uncertain. The clonotype comes from a woman older than 75 with COVID-19, enrolled during active disease. Sequencing was carried out using peripheral blood. This CDR3 reads CASSEALSNQPQHF. In DNA form, the CDR3 reads TGTGCCAGCAGTGAAGCTCTAAGCAATCAGCCCCAGCATTTT.